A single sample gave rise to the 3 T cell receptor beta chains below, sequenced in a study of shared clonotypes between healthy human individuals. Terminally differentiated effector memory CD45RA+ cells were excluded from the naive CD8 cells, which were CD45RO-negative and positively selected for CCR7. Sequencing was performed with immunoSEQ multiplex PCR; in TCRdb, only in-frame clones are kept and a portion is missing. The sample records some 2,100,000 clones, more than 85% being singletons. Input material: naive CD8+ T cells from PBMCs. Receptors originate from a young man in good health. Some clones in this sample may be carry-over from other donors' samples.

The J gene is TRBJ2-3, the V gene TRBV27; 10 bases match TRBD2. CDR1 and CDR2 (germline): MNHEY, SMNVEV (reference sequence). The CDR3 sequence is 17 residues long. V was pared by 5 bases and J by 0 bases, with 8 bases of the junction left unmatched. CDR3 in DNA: TGTGCCAGCAGTCCCGGGACTAGCGTCCTTAGCACAGATACGCAGTATTTT. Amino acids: CASSPGTSVLSTDTQYF.

The CDR3 here is CATSREQPQVNEQFF. CDR3 coding DNA: TGTGCCACCAGCAGAGAGCAGCCACAGGTCAATGAGCAGTTCTTC. The chain links TRBV15 to TRBJ2-1; D might be TRBD1 (5 bases). The germline V and J ends were trimmed by 0 bases and 6 bases, with 12 bases remaining between them. This CDR3 region has 15 residues. Germline-derived CDR1 and CDR2 are LNHNV and YYDKDF (reference sequence).

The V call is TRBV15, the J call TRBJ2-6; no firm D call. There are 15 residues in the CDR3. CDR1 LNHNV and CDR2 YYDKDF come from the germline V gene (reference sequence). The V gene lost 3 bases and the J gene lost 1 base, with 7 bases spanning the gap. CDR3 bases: TGTGCCACCAGCAGTCACCTTTCTGGGGCCAACGTCCTGACTTTC. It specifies CATSSHLSGANVLTF.